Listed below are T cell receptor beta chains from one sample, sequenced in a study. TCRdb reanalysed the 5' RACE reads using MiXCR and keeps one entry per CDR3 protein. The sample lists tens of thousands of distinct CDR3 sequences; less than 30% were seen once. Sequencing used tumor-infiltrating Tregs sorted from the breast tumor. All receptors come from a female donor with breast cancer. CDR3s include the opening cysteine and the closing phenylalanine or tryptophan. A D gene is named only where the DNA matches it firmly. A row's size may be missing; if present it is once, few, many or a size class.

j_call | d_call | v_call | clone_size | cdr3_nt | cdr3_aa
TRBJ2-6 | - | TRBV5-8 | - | TGTGCCAGCAGCTTGGTCCCCTCTGGGGCCAACGTCCTGACTTTC | CASSLVPSGANVLTF
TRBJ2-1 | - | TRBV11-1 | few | TGTGCCAGCAGCTTTATACAGGGTAGTGAGCAGTTCTTC | CASSFIQGSEQFF
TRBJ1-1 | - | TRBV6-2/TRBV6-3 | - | TGTGCCAGCAGTTCCAACTCCAGGACCACTGAAGCTTTCTTT | CASSSNSRTTEAFF
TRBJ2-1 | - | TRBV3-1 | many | TGTGCCAGCAGCCAATTTCACGGGGTGGGGCAGTTCTTC | CASSQFHGVGQFF
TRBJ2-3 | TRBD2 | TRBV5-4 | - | TGTGCCAGCAGCCGGCGGACTAGCGGCTACACAGATACGCAGTATTTT | CASSRRTSGYTDTQYF
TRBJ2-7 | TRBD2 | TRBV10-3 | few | TGTGCCATCAGTTCTGCGGGGGGCTCCTACGAGCAGTACTTC | CAISSAGGSYEQYF
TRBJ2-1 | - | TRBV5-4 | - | TGTGCCAGCAGCTTGGGGATGCAGAGCTCCTACAATGAGCAGTTCTTC | CASSLGMQSSYNEQFF
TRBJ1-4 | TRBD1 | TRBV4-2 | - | TGTGCCAGCAGCTTAAGAGAGGACAGGGGGTCCAAACTGTTTTTT | CASSLREDRGSKLFF
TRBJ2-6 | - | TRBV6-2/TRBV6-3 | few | TGTGCCAGCAGCCCGACCATCTCTGGGGCCAACGTCCTGACTTTC | CASSPTISGANVLTF
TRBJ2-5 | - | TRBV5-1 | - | TGCGCCAGCAGCTTGTCAGGGGCCAGCGAGACCCAGTACTTC | CASSLSGASETQYF
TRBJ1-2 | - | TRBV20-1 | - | TGCAGTGCTAGCCCCCCAGACAAATGGGGGTATGGCTACACCTTC | CSASPPDKWGYGYTF
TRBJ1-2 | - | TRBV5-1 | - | TGTGCCAGCAGCCTGAACCGGGATTCCTATGGCTACACCTTC | CASSLNRDSYGYTF
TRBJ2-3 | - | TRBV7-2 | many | TGTGCCAGCAGTTTAACTGCTTCAGATACGCAGTATTTT | CASSLTASDTQYF
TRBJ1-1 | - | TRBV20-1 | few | TGCAGTGCTAGAGGGGGGCTGAGGCAGGGTTTTAGGTACACTGAAGCTTTCTTT | CSARGGLRQGFRYTEAFF
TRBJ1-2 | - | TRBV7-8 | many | TGTGCCAGCAGCTTAAATAGGGACACCTCCTATGGCTACACCTTC | CASSLNRDTSYGYTF
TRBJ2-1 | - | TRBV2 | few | TGTGCCAGCAGATCGGCAGGGTCCTACAATGAGCAGTTCTTC | CASRSAGSYNEQFF
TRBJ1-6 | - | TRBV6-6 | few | TGTGCCAGCAGGAGGACAACTTATAATTCACCCCTCCACTTT | CASRRTTYNSPLHF
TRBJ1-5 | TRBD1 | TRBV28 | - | TGTGCGAGTAAACAGGGGGCAGGAAATCAGCCCCAGCATTTT | CASKQGAGNQPQHF
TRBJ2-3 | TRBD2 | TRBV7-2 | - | TGTGCCAGCGGCCCCACGAGCGGGACGGGTTCCGATACGCAGTATTTT | CASGPTSGTGSDTQYF
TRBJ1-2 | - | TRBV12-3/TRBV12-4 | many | TGTGCCAGCAGTTCGGCAGCCCGATATGGCTACACCTTC | CASSSAARYGYTF
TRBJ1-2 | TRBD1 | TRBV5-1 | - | TGCGCCAGCAGCTTGGCCAGGACAGGGTTGAATGGCTACACCTTC | CASSLARTGLNGYTF
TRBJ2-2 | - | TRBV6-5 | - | TGTGCCAGCAGCCAGGGCTACACCGGGGAGCTGTTTTTT | CASSQGYTGELFF
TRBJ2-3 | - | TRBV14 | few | TGTGCCAGCAGCCAAGAGGACAGAGGGAGCACAGATACGCAGTATTTT | CASSQEDRGSTDTQYF
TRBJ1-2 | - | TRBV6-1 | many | TGTGCCAGCAGTGAAGCGCAGGGTTGGGACTATGGCTACACCTTC | CASSEAQGWDYGYTF
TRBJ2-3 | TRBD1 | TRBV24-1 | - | TGTGCCACCACGGGCCCGGACAGGGCTAACACAGATACGCAGTATTTT | CATTGPDRANTDTQYF
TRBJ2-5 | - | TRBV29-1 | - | TGCAGCGTGGCGGGACACCAAGAGACCCAGTACTTC | CSVAGHQETQYF
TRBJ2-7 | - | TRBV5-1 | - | TGCGCCAGCAGTCGGGACAAAGGCTACGAGCAGTACTTC | CASSRDKGYEQYF
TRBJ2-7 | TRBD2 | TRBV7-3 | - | TGTGCCAGCAGCCCCGGGACTAGCGGGATGGTGCAGTACTTC | CASSPGTSGMVQYF
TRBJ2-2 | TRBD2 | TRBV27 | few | TGTGCCAGCACGCTAGCGGGAGCCGGGGAGCTGTTTTTT | CASTLAGAGELFF
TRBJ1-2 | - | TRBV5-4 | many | TGTGCCAGCAGCTTGGGGCAGTTATATGGCTACACCTTC | CASSLGQLYGYTF
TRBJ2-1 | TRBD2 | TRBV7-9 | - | TGTGCCAGCAGCTTATCCCTAGCGGGGGCGGTCAATGAGCAGTTCTTC | CASSLSLAGAVNEQFF
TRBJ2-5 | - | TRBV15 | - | TGTGCCACCAGCAGAGTTGCCCACACGGGGGAGACCCAGTACTTC | CATSRVAHTGETQYF
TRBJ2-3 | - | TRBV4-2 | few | TGTGCCAGCAGCCAAGCGGCGGGAGCAGGGGCAGATACGCAGTATTTT | CASSQAAGAGADTQYF
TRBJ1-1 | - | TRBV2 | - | TGTGCCAGCAGTGGACGCGCTGAAGCTTTCTTT | CASSGRAEAFF
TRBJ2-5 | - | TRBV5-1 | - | TGCGCCAGCAGCTTGTCGGCTAGCCTCCTCGCGGGGACCCAGTACTTC | CASSLSASLLAGTQYF
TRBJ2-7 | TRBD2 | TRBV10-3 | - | TGTGCCATCACTCCGGGAGGGCCTGTAGAGCAGTACTTC | CAITPGGPVEQYF